This note documents a single TCR beta chain sequence. The method was immunoSEQ multiplex PCR; TCRdb's version includes in-frame clones alone and lacks a portion of them. The table has about 240,000 clones, 82% seen once. CDR1 is MNHNY and CDR2 is SVGAGI in the germline V gene (reference sequence). The CDR3 extends over 14 amino acids. Losses at the gene ends were 7 bases for V and 3 bases for J; bases not matched to a gene: 6. The record originates from a study of blood T cell repertoires in COVID-19. Sequencing input: peripheral blood. The rearrangement uses TRBV6-6 and TRBJ1-3; 7 bases are a match to TRBD1. This TCR was recovered from a woman aged 55 to 70 with active or convalescent COVID-19. CDR3 coding DNA: TGTGCCAGCATCAAAACAGGGGTTGGAAACACCATATATTTT. This translates into CASIKTGVGNTIYF.